The 24 T cell receptor beta chains below all came from one sample that was sequenced in a study of identical twins. MiXCR, applied by TCRdb to the 5' RACE reads, yields one record per CDR3 protein. The table records 300,000 to 350,000 distinct CDR3 sequences, 9% to 15% of them present only once. This sample also appeared in a second study, on yellow fever vaccine responses in identical twins.

The sample consisted of CD8+ T cells sorted from blood. The source is a woman aged 18 to 35 in good health.

This clonotype was found a few times. The CDR3 DNA is TGTGCCACCAGTGATCGGACTAGCGGGGGGGCTAGAACCGGGGAGCTGTTTTTT. This sequence encodes CATSDRTSGGARTGELFF. The chain is built from TRBV24-1 and TRBJ2-2; TRBD2 matches at 15 bases. CDR1 and CDR2 from the germline V gene are KGHDR and SFDVKD. The ends lost 3 bases at V and 5 bases at J; junction bases unmatched: 6. CDR3 size: 18 residues.

This sequence joins TRBV7-9 and TRBJ2-3; 9 nucleotides agree with TRBD2. With V trimmed by 3 bases and J by 4 bases, 5 bases remained unmatched. The CDR3 totals 15 residues. CDR1 is SEHNR, CDR2 FQNEAQ, per germline (reference sequence). The CDR3 loop is CASSLVAGVSDTQYF. CDR3 in DNA: TGTGCCAGCAGCTTGGTAGCGGGAGTCTCAGATACGCAGTATTTT.

This clonotype has a count of ten or more. The chain has TRBV6-5 and TRBJ2-1; D perhaps matches TRBD1 (5 bases). V lost 6 bases to trimming and J lost 10 bases, with 13 bases between them. The CDR3 is made up of 12 amino acids. Germline V CDR1 and CDR2: MNHEY, SVGAGI. Written as DNA, the CDR3 is TGTGCCAGCAGCCCCCCAGGGTGGGAGCAGTTCTTC. This translates into CASSPPGWEQFF.

This clonotype has just a few counts. The junction shows a germline mismatch at one end, possibly a read error. The chain joins TRBV13 to TRBJ2-1, with 9 nucleotides matching TRBD2. This CDR3 has 15 residues. Germline V gene data show CDR1 as PRHDT and CDR2 as FYEKMQ (reference sequence). The CDR3 region has the DNA TGTGCCAGCAGCCTCCTCCTAGCGGGGTATGCTGAGCGGTTCTTC. As protein: CASSLLLAGYAERFF.

At least ten counts were recorded for this clonotype. The V call is TRBV28, the J call TRBJ2-1; TRBD1 is a possible D gene (5 bases). There are 14 residues in the CDR3. Trimming took 7 bases from V and 4 from J, leaving 14 bases between them. The germline CDR1 and CDR2 sequences are MDHEN and SYDVKM. CDR3 loop: CASTLQTVYNEQFF. The DNA of the CDR3 is TGTGCCAGCACCCTTCAGACAGTTTACAATGAGCAGTTCTTC.

The V and J genes are TRBV28 and TRBJ1-4; TRBD1 aligns across 8 bases. Germline assignment: CDR1 MDHEN and CDR2 SYDVKM. This CDR3 is built from 15 residues. After removal of 7 bases from V and 6 bases from J, the junction contained 10 bases not matched to a gene. The CDR3 here is CASMPRPTGDEKLFF. The CDR3 DNA follows: TGTGCCAGCATGCCACGTCCGACAGGGGATGAAAAACTGTTTTTT.

This clonotype occurred a few times. The chain links TRBV29-1 to TRBJ2-1, with 10 bases that match TRBD2. The CDR3 is 18 amino acids. Germline lookup yields CDR1 SQVTM and CDR2 ANQGSEA. J lost 2 bases, V lost 1 base, and 11 bases had no gene match. The CDR3 is CSVEGGLAGEGAYNEQFF. The CDR3 DNA sequence: TGCAGCGTTGAAGGAGGGCTAGCGGGAGAGGGGGCCTACAATGAGCAGTTCTTC.

In this sample, this clonotype turned up a few times. The chain has TRBV20-1 and TRBJ2-7; D might be TRBD1 or TRBD2, each matching 5 bases. V lost 6 bases and J lost 1, with 16 bases in between. The germline V gene has CDR1 DFQATT and CDR2 SNEGSKA (reference sequence). The CDR3 is made up of 14 amino acids. The CDR3: CSAVGTIESYEQYF. The CDR3 DNA sequence: TGCAGTGCCGTCGGGACGATCGAGTCCTACGAGCAGTACTTC.

This clonotype turned up a few times. V gene TRBV6-2 or TRBV6-3 combines with J gene TRBJ1-1; D is unresolved. CDR3 size: 13 residues. The V and J ends lost 2 bases and 2 bases respectively, with 6 bases between them. Per the germline V gene, CDR1 is MNHEY and CDR2 is SVGEGT. As DNA, the CDR3 is TGTGCCAGCAGTTACACGGCAAACACTGAAGCTTTCTTT. Protein: CASSYTANTEAFF.

V gene TRBV12-3 or TRBV12-4 combines with J gene TRBJ1-4; D unresolved. Trimming removed 3 bases at V and 7 bases at J, with 9 bases between. The CDR3 totals 13 residues. The CDR3: CASSFEGREKLFF. The CDR3, as DNA: TGTGCCAGCAGTTTCGAAGGGCGTGAAAAACTGTTTTTT.

The V call is TRBV7-7, the J call TRBJ2-2; 10 bases line up with TRBD1. The germline V gene has CDR1 SSHAT and CDR2 FNYEAQ (reference sequence). With 5 bases clipped from V and 5 bases from J, the junction kept 8 bases outside the gene matches. This CDR3 contains 16 residues. The CDR3, as DNA: TGTGCCAGCAGCCCTACTGGGACAGGGGTTACCGGGGAGCTGTTTTTT. It translates to CASSPTGTGVTGELFF.

The V call is TRBV3-1, the J call TRBJ2-2; 12 bases match TRBD2. CDR1 and CDR2 from the germline V gene are LGHDT and YNNKEL (reference sequence). The junction had 6 bases not matched to a gene; V was cut back by 4 bases and J by 6 bases. This CDR3 is 16 amino acids long. The CDR3 loop reads CASSLILAGGPGELFF. In DNA, the CDR3 is TGTGCCAGCAGCCTAATTCTAGCGGGAGGGCCCGGGGAGCTGTTTTTT.

This chain links TRBV21-1 with TRBJ1-2; the table assigns TRBD1, which was not confirmed against the DNA. TRBV21-1 is a listed pseudogene. The CDR3 spans 18 residues. Here the CDR3 reads CASTIGTKPQGKNYGYTF. CDR3 nucleotides: TGTGCCAGCACCATCGGAACAAAGCCGCAGGGGAAGAACTATGGCTACACCTTC.

This clonotype has only a few counts. The chain carries TRBV11-2 and TRBJ2-1; D not certain. Germline V gene sequence: CDR1 SGHAT, CDR2 FQNNGV. With 6 bases removed from V and 6 bases from J, the gap between germline ends came to 12 bases. The CDR3 loop spans 13 amino acids. CDR3 sequence: CASRLAGINEQFF. The CDR3 DNA reads as TGTGCCAGCAGGTTGGCCGGTATCAATGAGCAGTTCTTC.

This clonotype turned up a few times. The V gene is TRBV7-6, the J gene TRBJ2-5, with a tentative D call TRBD2 (5 bases). Germline V lookup: CDR1 SGHVS, CDR2 FNYEAQ. This CDR3 is built from 14 residues. The V gene lost 1 base and the J gene lost 4 bases, with 10 bases spanning the gap. For the CDR3, the DNA is TGTGCCAGCAGCTTAGGGGCTCGGGGAGAGACCCAGTACTTC. Its protein product is CASSLGARGETQYF. Full variable domain (outside the CDR3, taken from reference TRBV7-6 and TRBJ2-5): GAGVSQSPRYKVTKRGQDVALRCDPISGHVSLYWYRQALGQGPEFLTYFNYEAQQDKSGLPNDRFSAERPEGSISTLTIQRTEQRDSAMYRCASSLGARGETQYFGPGTRLLVL.

The table lists this clonotype with a few counts. This sequence joins TRBV28 and TRBJ2-7; tentatively, D is TRBD1 (6 bases). V dropped 4 bases and J dropped 2 bases, with 12 bases sitting between them. This CDR3 spans 14 amino acids. Germline V CDR1 and CDR2: MDHEN, SYDVKM. The CDR3 is CASSSFDRTYEQYV. CDR3 bases: TGTGCCAGCAGTTCCTTCGACAGGACCTACGAGCAGTACGTC.

V and J are TRBV20-1 and TRBJ2-5; D is undetermined. This CDR3 is built from 15 residues. In germline, CDR1 is DFQATT, CDR2 SNEGSKA (reference sequence). Trimming took 0 bases from V and 0 from J, leaving 11 bases between them. The DNA for the CDR3 is TGCAGTGCTAGAGACCCAACACTCTACCAAGAGACCCAGTACTTC. It specifies CSARDPTLYQETQYF.

V and J are TRBV7-9 and TRBJ2-5; D not resolved. The CDR3 sequence is 12 residues long. The germline CDR1 and CDR2 sequences are SEHNR and FQNEAQ (reference sequence). V lost 4 bases and J lost 5, with 8 bases in between. Here the CDR3 DNA reads TGTGCCAGCAGCTCCTCCGGCGAGACCCAGTACTTC. It translates to CASSSSGETQYF. The variable domain in full, with the rest retrieved from reference TRBV7-9 and TRBJ2-5, is DTGVSQNPRHKITKRGQNVTFRCDPISEHNRLYWYRQTLGQGPEFLTYFQNEAQLEKSRLLSDRFSAERPKGSFSTLEIQRTEQGDSAMYLCASSSSGETQYFGPGTRLLVL.

This clonotype appeared many times. The gene calls are TRBV29-1 and TRBJ2-1, with 7 bases aligning to TRBD2. Germline values: CDR1 SQVTM, CDR2 ANQGSEA. This CDR3 region has 14 residues. V lost 2 bases to trimming and J lost 2 bases; unmatched junction nucleotides: 3. CDR3 protein: CSVESAGTYNEQFF. The CDR3 nucleotides are TGCAGCGTTGAATCAGCGGGGACCTACAATGAGCAGTTCTTC.

This clonotype was observed at least ten times. The chain joins TRBV10-2 to TRBJ2-7; 8 bases match TRBD1. The J segment lost 6 bases and the V segment lost 9 bases, leaving 10 bases of the junction unmatched. Per germline, CDR1 WSHSY and CDR2 SAAADI. The CDR3 is 13 amino acids. The CDR3 DNA reads as TGCGCCAGGATTCAGGGGGCTACGTGCGAGCAGTACGTC. Translating gives CARIQGATCEQYV.

This clonotype has only a few counts. The chain employs TRBV6-1 and TRBJ2-5; the match to TRBD2 covers 10 bases. Germline CDR1 and CDR2: MNHNS and SASEGT. CDR3 length equals 17 residues. The V segment lost 5 bases and the J segment 4 bases; nucleotides outside the gene matches: 13. CDR3 nucleotides: TGTGCCAGCAGTAGTCATAGGGAGCGGGAGGGCCTAGAGACCCAGTACTTC. Its protein is CASSSHREREGLETQYF.

This clonotype occurred a few times. The DNA for the CDR3 is TGCAGTGCTAGAGACCCAGCGGGGAGTTTTTCCTACGAGCAGTACTTC. This encodes CSARDPAGSFSYEQYF. The chain employs TRBV20-1 and TRBJ2-7; TRBD2 agrees at 7 bases. In germline, CDR1 is DFQATT, CDR2 SNEGSKA (reference sequence). The CDR3 is 16 amino acids. The trim removed 0 bases at V and 1 base at J, leaving 9 bases unmatched.

Points on this clonotype: The germline gene is not matched at one end of the junction; a read error may be the cause. The chain links TRBV20-1 to TRBJ2-3; D is uncertain. Per germline, CDR1 DFQATT and CDR2 SNEGSKA (reference sequence). This CDR3 is 15 amino acids long. In DNA form, the CDR3 reads TGCAGTGCTAGAGAAGGACGAAGGGTTGGGGATACGCAGAATTTT. This gives the protein CSAREGRRVGDTQNF.

The rearrangement joins TRBV6-5 to TRBJ2-1; 7 nucleotides agree with TRBD1. The CDR3 covers 14 residues. V lost 2 bases, J lost 6 bases, and 4 bases stayed unmatched. In germline, CDR1 is MNHEY, CDR2 SVGAGI. The CDR3 sequence is CASSYTGTANEQFF. DNA of the CDR3: TGTGCCAGCAGTTACACAGGGACAGCCAATGAGCAGTTCTTC.